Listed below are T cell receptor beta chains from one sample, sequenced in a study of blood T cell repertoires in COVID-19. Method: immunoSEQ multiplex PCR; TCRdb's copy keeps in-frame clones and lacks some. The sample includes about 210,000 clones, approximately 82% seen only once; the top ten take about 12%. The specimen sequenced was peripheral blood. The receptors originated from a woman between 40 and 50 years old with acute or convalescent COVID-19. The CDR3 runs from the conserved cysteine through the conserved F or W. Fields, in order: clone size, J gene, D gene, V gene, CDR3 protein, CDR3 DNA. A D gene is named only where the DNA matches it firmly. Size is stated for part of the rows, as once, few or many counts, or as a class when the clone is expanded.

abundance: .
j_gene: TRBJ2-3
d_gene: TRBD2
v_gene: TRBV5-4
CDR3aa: CASSLGTSGRNTDTQYF
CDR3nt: TGTGCCAGCAGCTTGGGGACTAGCGGGCGAAATACAGATACGCAGTATTTT

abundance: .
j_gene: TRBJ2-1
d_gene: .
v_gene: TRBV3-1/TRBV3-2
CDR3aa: CASSQPGRGNEQFF
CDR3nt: TGTGCCAGCAGCCAGCCGGGAAGAGGCAATGAGCAGTTCTTC

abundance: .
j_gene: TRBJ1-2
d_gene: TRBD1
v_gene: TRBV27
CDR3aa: CASSSSSRGYWGYTF
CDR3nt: TGTGCCAGCAGTAGTTCGTCCAGGGGGTATTGGGGCTACACCTTC

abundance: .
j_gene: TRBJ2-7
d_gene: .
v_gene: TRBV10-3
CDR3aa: CAISERTSSYEQYF
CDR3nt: TGTGCCATCAGTGAGCGGACAAGCTCCTACGAGCAGTACTTC

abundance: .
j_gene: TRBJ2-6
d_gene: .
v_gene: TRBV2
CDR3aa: CASSGGDPGANVLTF
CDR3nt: TGTGCCAGCAGTGGGGGGGATCCTGGGGCCAACGTCCTGACTTTC

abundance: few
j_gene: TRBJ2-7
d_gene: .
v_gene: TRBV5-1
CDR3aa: CASSLNSPADYEQYF
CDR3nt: TGCGCCAGCAGCTTGAACAGTCCAGCTGACTACGAGCAGTACTTC

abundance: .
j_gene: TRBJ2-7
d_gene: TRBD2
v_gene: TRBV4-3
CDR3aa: CASSQDGTSSYEQYF
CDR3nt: TGCGCCAGCAGCCAAGACGGGACTAGCAGCTACGAGCAGTACTTC

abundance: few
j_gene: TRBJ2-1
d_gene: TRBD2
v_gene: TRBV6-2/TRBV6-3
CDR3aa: CASSYSSTGTSIGNEQFF
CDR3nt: TGTGCCAGCAGTTACTCGAGTACCGGGACTAGTATCGGCAATGAGCAGTTCTTC

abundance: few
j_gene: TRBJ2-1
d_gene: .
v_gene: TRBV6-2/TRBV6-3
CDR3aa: CASSYSITRGYNEQFF
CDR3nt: TGTGCCAGCAGTTACTCGATCACGCGGGGCTACAATGAGCAGTTCTTC

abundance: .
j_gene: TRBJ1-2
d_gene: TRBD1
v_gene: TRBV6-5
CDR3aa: CASSSPRDSGGYGYTF
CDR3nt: TGTGCCAGCAGTTCCCCCCGGGACAGCGGTGGTTATGGCTACACCTTC

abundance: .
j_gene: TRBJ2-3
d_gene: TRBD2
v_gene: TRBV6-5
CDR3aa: CASSPTSGGVGAQYF
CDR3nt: TGTGCCAGCAGTCCGACTAGCGGGGGGGTTGGGGCGCAGTATTTT

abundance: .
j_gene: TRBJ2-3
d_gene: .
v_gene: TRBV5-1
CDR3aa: CASSPGYTQYF
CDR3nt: TGCGCCAGCAGCCCGGGTTATACGCAGTATTTT

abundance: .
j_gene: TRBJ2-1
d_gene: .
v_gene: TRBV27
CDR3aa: CASSLFAGSTNEQFF
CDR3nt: TGTGCCAGCAGTTTATTTGCGGGCTCGACCAATGAGCAGTTCTTC

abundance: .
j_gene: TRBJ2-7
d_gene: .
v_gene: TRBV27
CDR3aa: CASSSWQVATYEQYF
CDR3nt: TGTGCCAGCAGTTCGTGGCAGGTCGCCACCTACGAGCAGTACTTC

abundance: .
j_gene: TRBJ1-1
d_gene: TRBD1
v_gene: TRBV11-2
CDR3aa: CASSPTGDSRNTEAFF
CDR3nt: TGTGCCAGCAGCCCTACCGGGGACAGCAGGAACACTGAAGCTTTCTTT

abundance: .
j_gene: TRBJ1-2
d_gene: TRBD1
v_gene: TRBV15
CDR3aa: CAISGGRNYGYTF
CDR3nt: TGTGCCATCTCAGGGGGCCGAAACTATGGCTACACCTTC

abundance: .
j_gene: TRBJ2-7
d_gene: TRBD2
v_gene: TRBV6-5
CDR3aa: CASSYSETSNLQQYF
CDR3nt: TGTGCCAGCAGTTACTCGGAGACTAGCAACCTCCAGCAGTACTTC

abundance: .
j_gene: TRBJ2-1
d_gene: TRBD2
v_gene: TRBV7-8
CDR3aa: CASSWDYSLYNEQFF
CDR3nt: TGTGCCAGCAGCTGGGACTATTCTTTATACAATGAGCAGTTCTTC

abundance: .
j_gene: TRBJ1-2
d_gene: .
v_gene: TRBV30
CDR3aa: CAWGSQVTQNENYGYTF
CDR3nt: TGTGCCTGGGGTTCTCAGGTCACCCAAAACGAGAACTATGGCTACACCTTC

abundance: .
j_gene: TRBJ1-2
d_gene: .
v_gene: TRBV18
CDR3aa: CASSEMAQDNGYTF
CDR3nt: TGTGCCAGCTCGGAGATGGCACAGGATAATGGCTACACCTTC

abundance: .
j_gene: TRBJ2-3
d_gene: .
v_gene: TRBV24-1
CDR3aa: CATRQASTDTQYF
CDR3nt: TGTGCCACCAGACAGGCAAGCACAGATACGCAGTATTTT

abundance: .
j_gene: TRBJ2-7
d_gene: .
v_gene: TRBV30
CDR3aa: CAWSQQEYEQYF
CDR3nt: TGTGCCTGGAGTCAGCAGGAATACGAGCAGTACTTC

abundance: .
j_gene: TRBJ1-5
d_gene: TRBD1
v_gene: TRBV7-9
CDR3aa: CASSFEQGNQPQHF
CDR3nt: TGTGCCAGCAGCTTCGAACAGGGGAATCAGCCCCAGCATTTT

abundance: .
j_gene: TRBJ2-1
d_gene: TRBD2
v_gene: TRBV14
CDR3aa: CASSQDGERDFNNEQFF
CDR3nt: TGTGCCAGCAGCCAAGACGGGGAGCGGGACTTTAACAATGAGCAGTTCTTC

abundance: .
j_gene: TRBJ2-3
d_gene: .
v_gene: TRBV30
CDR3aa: CAWVPQGSTDTQYF
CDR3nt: TGTGCCTGGGTCCCACAGGGAAGCACAGATACGCAGTATTTT

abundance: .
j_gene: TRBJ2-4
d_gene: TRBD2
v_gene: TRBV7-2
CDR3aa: CASSLAASGSVNIQYF
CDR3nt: TGTGCCAGCAGCTTAGCCGCCAGCGGGAGCGTAAACATTCAGTACTTC

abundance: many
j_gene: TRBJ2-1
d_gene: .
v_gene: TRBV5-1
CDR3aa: CASSESAINEQFF
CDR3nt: TGCGCCAGCAGTGAGTCCGCCATCAATGAGCAGTTCTTC

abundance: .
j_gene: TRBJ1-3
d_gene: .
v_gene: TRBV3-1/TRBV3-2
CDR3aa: CASSQYRGASGNTIYF
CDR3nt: TGTGCCAGCAGCCAATATCGGGGGGCTTCTGGAAACACCATATATTTT

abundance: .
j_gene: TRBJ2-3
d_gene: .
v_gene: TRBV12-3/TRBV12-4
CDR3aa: CASTRASTDTQYF
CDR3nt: TGTGCCAGCACCAGGGCCAGCACAGATACGCAGTATTTT

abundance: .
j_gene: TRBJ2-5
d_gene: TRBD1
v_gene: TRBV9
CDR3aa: CASSALNRGEETQYF
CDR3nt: TGTGCCAGCAGCGCCCTAAACAGGGGAGAAGAGACCCAGTACTTC

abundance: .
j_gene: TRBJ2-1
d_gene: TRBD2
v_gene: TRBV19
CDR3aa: CASRTLFAGGAYNEQFF
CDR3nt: TGTGCCAGTAGGACGTTATTTGCGGGAGGCGCCTACAATGAGCAGTTCTTC

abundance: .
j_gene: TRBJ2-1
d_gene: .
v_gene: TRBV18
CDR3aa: CASSPLPSSLSNEQFF
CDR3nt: TGTGCCAGCTCACCACTCCCCTCTAGTCTCAGCAATGAGCAGTTCTTC

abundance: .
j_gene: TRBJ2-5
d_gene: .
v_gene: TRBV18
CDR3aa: CASSPGQNQAQYF
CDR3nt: TGTGCCAGCTCACCAGGACAAAACCAGGCCCAGTACTTC

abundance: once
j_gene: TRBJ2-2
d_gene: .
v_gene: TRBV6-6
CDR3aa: CASSYYTPDTGELFF
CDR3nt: TGTGCCAGCAGTTATTATACCCCGGACACCGGGGAGCTGTTTTTT

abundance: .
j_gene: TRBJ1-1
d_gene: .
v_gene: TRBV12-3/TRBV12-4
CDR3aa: CASSFNSEGEAFF
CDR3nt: TGTGCCAGCAGTTTCAATAGTGAGGGTGAAGCTTTCTTT

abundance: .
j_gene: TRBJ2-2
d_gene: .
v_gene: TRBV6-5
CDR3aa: CASSLDRRTGELFF
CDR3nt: TGTGCCAGCAGTTTAGACAGGCGGACCGGGGAGCTGTTTTTT

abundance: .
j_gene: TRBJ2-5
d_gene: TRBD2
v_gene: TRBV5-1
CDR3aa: CASSSGFSGAPQETQYF
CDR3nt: TGCGCCAGCAGCTCCGGATTTAGCGGGGCACCCCAAGAGACCCAGTACTTC

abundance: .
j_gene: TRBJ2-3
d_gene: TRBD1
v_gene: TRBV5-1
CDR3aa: CASRLGQGDADTQYF
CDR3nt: TGCGCCAGCAGACTCGGGCAGGGGGACGCAGATACGCAGTATTTT

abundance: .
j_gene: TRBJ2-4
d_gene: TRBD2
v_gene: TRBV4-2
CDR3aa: CASSQDEGLAARVAQNIQYF
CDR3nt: TGTGCCAGCAGCCAAGACGAGGGGCTAGCGGCCCGAGTGGCCCAAAACATTCAGTACTTC

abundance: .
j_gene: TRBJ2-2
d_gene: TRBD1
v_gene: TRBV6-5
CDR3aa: CASSLDRDTGELFF
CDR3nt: TGTGCCAGCAGCCTAGACAGGGACACCGGGGAGCTGTTTTTT

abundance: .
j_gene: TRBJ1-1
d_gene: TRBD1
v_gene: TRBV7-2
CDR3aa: CASSFRGRLTEAFF
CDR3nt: TGTGCCAGCAGCTTCAGGGGGCGTCTAACTGAAGCTTTCTTT

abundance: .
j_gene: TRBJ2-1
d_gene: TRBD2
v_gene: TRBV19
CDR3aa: CASSIDSGLVFSYNEQFF
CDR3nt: TGTGCCAGTAGTATAGATTCGGGACTAGTTTTCTCCTACAATGAGCAGTTCTTC